This TCR beta chain was recorded in a study of T cell repertoires in cytomegalovirus infection. At the level of the study: In public TCR beta signatures, there were indications of both CMV infection and matching HLA type. Study outcomes and limitations: HLA-C-restricted CMV clonotypes gave the most frequent clonotype in two of eight donors. Cumulative frequency (of public TCR beta family members) identified carriers of CMV plus the relevant HLA.

TCRdb redid the calling of the reads with MiXCR, one entry per CDR3 protein. This sample has 80,000 to 130,000 distinct CDR3 sequences; less than 25% occur once, and the top ten carry approximately 40%. The length of the CDR3 is 14 residues. V dropped 8 bases and J dropped 9; count of bases not matched to a gene: 12. Germline V gene data show CDR1 as LNHDA and CDR2 as SQIVND (reference sequence). This clonotype was observed at least ten times. As yet, its antigen is unknown. This chain uses TRBV19 with TRBJ1-5; TRBD1 matches 8 bases. The sequenced sample was CD8+ T cells from PBMCs. The source is a human donor in good health (CMV status not recorded). Some clones in this sample may be carry-over from other donors' samples. CDR3 sequence (DNA): TGTGCCAGTCAGTTTGGACAGGGATTTTGGCCCCAGCATTTT. Its translation: CASQFGQGFWPQHF.